A single TCR beta chain is shown here with its context. This sample also contains other DNA sequences that code for the same CDR3. V lost 4 bases to trimming and J lost 3 bases, with 11 bases between them. Looked up from germline, CDR1 is MGHRA and CDR2 is YSYEKL. The CDR3 has 14 amino acids. The data were taken from a study of blood T cell repertoires in COVID-19. Overall study context: COVID-19 samples, acute and convalescent, were from the United States, Italy and Spain. Sources were T cells, B-cell-depleted T cells, or PBMCs; the material itself was cDNA or gDNA.

Participants spanned ages about 18 to 89 years and resided in about two dozen US areas. Exposed participants came across a COVID-19 case within 2 weeks before study entry. Repertoires were generated with immunoSEQ multiplex PCR, while TCRdb's copy carries only in-frame clones and drops some. The sample holds some 270,000 clones, 80% to 90% seen once. The sequence came from a woman in her thirties or forties who had been exposed to COVID-19. The chain combines TRBV4-1 with TRBJ2-3; D is possibly TRBD1 (5 bases). Sequencing was carried out using PBMCs or T cells enriched from blood (not recorded which). CDR3 bases: TGCGCCAGCAGCCCCCGGCAGGGAACAGATACGCAGTATTTT. It codes for CASSPRQGTDTQYF.